This T cell receptor (beta chain) emerged from a study of CD8 T cells in ankylosing spondylitis. General study results and limits: Ankylosing spondylitis blood appeared to carry a characteristic TCR beta motif of roughly eight highly homologous variants.

There are a few counts of this clonotype. The antigen remains unidentified. One entry per CDR3 protein results from TCRdb running MiXCR on the 5' RACE reads. The table lists 700,000 to 1,000,000 distinct CDR3 sequences, 12% of them singletons. Looked up from germline, CDR1 is DFQATT and CDR2 is SNEGSKA (reference sequence). V dropped 5 bases and J dropped 3 bases, with 8 bases sitting between them. The CDR3 has 11 amino acids. Sequenced: blood, either unsorted or a sorted T cell fraction (not recorded which). The genes are TRBV20-1 and TRBJ2-7; D unclear. This sequence was found in a male donor with ankylosing spondylitis. This chain's CDR3 is CSAPKIYEQYF. CDR3 DNA sequence: TGCAGTGCTCCTAAGATCTACGAGCAGTACTTC.